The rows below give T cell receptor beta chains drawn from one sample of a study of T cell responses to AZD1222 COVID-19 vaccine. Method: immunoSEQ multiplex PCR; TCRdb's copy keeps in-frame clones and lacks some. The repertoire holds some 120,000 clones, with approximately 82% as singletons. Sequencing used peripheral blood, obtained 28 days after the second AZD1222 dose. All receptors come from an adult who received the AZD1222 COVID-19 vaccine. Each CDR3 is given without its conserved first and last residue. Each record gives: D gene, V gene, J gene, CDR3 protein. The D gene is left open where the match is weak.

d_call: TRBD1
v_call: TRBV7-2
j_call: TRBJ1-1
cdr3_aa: ASSLTGGAGTEAF

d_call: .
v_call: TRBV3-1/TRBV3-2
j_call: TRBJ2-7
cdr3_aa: ASSPYMWYEQY

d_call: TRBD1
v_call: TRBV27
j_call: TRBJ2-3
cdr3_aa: ASSFLDRGIDTQY

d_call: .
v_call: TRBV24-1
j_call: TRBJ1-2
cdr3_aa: ATSGLRGGYYGYT

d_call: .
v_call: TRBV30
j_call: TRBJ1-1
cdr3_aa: AWSPRNNEAF

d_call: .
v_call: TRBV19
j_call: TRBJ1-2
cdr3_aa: ASSLLGEPGVGYT

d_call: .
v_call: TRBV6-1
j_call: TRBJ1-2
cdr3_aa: ASSEAIFGRELIYGYT

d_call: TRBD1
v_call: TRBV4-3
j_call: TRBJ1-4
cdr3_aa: ASSQAGQATNEKLF

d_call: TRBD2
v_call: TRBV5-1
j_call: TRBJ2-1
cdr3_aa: ASSFGSGGLIEQF

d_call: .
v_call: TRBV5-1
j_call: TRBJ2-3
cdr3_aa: ASSQMVGTDTQY

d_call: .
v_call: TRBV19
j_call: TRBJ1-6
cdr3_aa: ASSRTLEDSPLH

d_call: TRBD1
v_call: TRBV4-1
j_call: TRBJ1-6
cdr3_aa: ASSQGTENSPLH

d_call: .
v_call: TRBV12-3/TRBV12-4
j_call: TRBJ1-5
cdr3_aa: ASRPTDQPQH

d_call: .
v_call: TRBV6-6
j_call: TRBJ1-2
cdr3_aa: ASSGQANYGYT

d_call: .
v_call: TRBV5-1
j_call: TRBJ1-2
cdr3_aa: ASSLRGPNYGYT

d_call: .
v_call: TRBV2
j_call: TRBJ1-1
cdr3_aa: ASRKQENTEAF

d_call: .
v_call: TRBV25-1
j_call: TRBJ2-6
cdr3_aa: ASSEPGSGANVLT

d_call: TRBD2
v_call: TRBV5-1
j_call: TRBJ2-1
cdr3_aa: ASSLEPSGVYNEQF

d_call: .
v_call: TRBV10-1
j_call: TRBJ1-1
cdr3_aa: ASSESKQGVNTEAF

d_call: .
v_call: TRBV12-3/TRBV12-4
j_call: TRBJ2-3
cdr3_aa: ASSPRVDTQY

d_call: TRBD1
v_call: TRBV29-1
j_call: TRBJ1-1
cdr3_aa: SAHRGTTMNTEAF

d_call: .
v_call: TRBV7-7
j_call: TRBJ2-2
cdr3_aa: ASSLAMQRKLF

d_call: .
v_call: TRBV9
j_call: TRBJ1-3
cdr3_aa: ASSEQGSSGNTIY

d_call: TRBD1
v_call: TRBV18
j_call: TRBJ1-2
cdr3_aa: ASSPPSGTGPNYGYT

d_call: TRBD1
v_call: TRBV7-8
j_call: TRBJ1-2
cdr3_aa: ASSLAGTGGADGYT

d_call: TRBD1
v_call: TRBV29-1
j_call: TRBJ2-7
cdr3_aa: SVEDPGGSVYEQY

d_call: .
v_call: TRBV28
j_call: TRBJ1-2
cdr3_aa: ASSLVGVNYGYT

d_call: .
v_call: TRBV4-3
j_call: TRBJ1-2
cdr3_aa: ASSQGAGGVSYGYT

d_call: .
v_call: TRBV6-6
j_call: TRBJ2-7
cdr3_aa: ASSYRDSYEQY

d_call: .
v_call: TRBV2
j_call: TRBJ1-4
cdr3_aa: ASKGGRNEKLF

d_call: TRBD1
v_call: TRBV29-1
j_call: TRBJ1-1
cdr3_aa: SGSTGGASEAF

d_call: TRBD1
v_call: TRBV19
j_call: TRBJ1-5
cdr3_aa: ASSIPGTAANQPQH

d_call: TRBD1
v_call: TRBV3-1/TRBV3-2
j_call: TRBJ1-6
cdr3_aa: ASRASGTANSPLH

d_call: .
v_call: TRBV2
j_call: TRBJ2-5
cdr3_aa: ASSTGQTQY

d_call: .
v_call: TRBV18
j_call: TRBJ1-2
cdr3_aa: ASSPEIGYT

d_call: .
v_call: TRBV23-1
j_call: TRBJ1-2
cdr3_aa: ASSHPTYT

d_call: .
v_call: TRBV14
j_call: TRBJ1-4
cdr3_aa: ASSLRGAHEKLF

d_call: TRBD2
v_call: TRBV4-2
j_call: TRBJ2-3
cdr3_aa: ASSQEGLAGGKDTQY

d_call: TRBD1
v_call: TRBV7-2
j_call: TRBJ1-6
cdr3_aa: ASRRGQNNSPLH